Following are 3 T cell receptor beta chains from one sample sequenced in a study of resident and recirculating memory T cells in vitiligo (dated by TCRdb to the late 2010s). Library creation used the immunoSEQ multiplex PCR assay. Held by TCRdb, this immuneACCESS table contains in-frame sequences only and omits some clones. Under half of the omission traces to an unresolved V gene where checked; the cause of the rest is unknown. The sample profile shows roughly 80,000 clones; roughly 94% of them were found once. The ten biggest clones cover approximately 4.7% of the sample. The specimen sequenced was blood. All receptors derive from a male donor with vitiligo.

The J gene is TRBJ2-5, the V gene TRBV5-4; TRBD2 might be the D (5 bases). Germline values: CDR1 SGHNT, CDR2 YYREEE (reference sequence). Trimming pared 4 bases from V and 4 bases from J, leaving 23 bases between. The CDR3 loop spans 17 amino acids. CDR3 region: CASSRDPRGVSGETQYF. For the CDR3, the DNA is TGTGCCAGCAGCCGGGATCCCCGGGGAGTGTCTGGAGAGACCCAGTACTTC. The entire variable domain, with the rest obtained from reference TRBV5-4 and TRBJ2-5, is as follows: ETGVTQSPTHLIKTRGQQVTLRCSSQSGHNTVSWYQQALGQGPQFIFQYYREEENGRGNFPPRFSGLQFPNYSSELNVNALELDDSALYLCASSRDPRGVSGETQYFGPGTRLLVL.

The chain carries TRBV29-1 and TRBJ2-7, with 15 nucleotides matching TRBD2. V was clipped by 5 bases and J by 3 bases; unmatched bases: 23. This CDR3 spans 21 amino acids. CDR1 and CDR2 (germline): SQVTM, ANQGSEA. The CDR3 bases are TGCAGCGTTAACCCCCAGCAAAAAAGGACTAGCGGGGGGGTCTGTAACTACGAGCAGTACTTC. Protein product: CSVNPQQKRTSGGVCNYEQYF.

The rearrangement links TRBV28 to TRBJ1-5; tentatively, D is TRBD1 (5 bases). Germline assignment: CDR1 MDHEN and CDR2 SYDVKM. Trimming removed 5 bases from V and 7 bases from J, with 15 bases in between. This CDR3 contains 14 residues. The CDR3 DNA reads TGTGCCAGCAGTCTAACCAGAGACAGCCAGCCCCAGCATTTT. Protein: CASSLTRDSQPQHF.